Detailed here is one T cell receptor beta chain. This record belongs to a study of PD-1 blockade in mismatch repair-deficient tumors. The CDR3 spans 15 residues. Germline assignment: CDR1 MNHNS and CDR2 SASEGT. The V end was cut by 3 bases, the J end by 5 bases, with 13 bases between. The assay was immunoSEQ multiplex PCR, and TCRdb's table has in-frame clones only and misses some. The table has fewer than 10,000 clones, 75% to 90% seen once. The source material was PBMCs, sampled less than 47 weeks after starting pembrolizumab. The genes are TRBV6-1 and TRBJ2-2; D may be TRBD1 (6 bases). The TCR originated in an adult with mismatch repair-deficient cancer. The CDR3: CASSDKGHLTGELFF. The CDR3 bases are TGTGCCAGCAGTGATAAGGGACACCTAACCGGGGAGCTGTTTTTT.